This T cell receptor beta chain was obtained from a study of blood T cell repertoires in COVID-19. Across the study: PBMCs, B-cell-depleted T cells, or T cells provided the cDNA or gDNA that made up the material.

The V gene's germline CDR1 is SGHTA and CDR2 FQGNSA. V shed 8 bases and J 3 bases; nucleotides not matched to a gene: 5. This CDR3 comprises 13 residues. The sample holds a few counts of this clone. Participant ages covered roughly 18 to 89 years across 25 or so US areas. Assignments of participants to cohorts depended upon their own reported clinical history. Original handling: The assay estimated nucleated cells by amplifying reference gene primers. Using immunoSEQ multiplex PCR, the repertoire was profiled, and TCRdb retains in-frame clones only, with some absent. V and J calls and clone size are as listed in that table; D and trimming were resolved from the DNA. The sample lists 350,000 or so clones; 92% were seen once.

This TCR was recovered from a woman aged 30 to 39 who had recovered from COVID-19. This sequence joins TRBV7-2 and TRBJ2-7; TRBD2 aligns across 9 bases. The sequencing sample was made of PBMCs or T cells enriched from blood (not recorded which). CDR3 residues: CASGNSGSYEQYF. CDR3 coding DNA: TGTGCCAGCGGCAATAGCGGGAGCTACGAGCAGTACTTC.